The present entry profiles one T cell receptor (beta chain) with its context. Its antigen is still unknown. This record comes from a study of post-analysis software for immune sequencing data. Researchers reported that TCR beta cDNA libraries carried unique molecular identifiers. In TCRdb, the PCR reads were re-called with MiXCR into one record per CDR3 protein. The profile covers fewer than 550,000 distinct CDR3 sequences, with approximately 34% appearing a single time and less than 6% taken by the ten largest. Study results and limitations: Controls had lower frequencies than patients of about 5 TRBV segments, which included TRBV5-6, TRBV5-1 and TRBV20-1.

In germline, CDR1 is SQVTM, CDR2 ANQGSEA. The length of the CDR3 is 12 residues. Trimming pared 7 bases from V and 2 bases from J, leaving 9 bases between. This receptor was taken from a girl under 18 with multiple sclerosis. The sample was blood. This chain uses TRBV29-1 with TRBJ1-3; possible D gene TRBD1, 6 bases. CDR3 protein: CSATGTGNTIYF. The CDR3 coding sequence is TGCAGCGCCACAGGGACTGGAAACACCATATATTTT.